The 12 T cell receptor beta chains listed next were all sequenced from one sample in a study of T cell repertoires in cytomegalovirus infection. Their antigen targets remain unknown. TCRdb reanalysed the reads using MiXCR and keeps one entry per CDR3 protein. The data show approximately 600,000 distinct CDR3 sequences, with approximately 40% seen just once and 48% held by the top ten. The starting material was cultured PBMCs, obtained from culture after CMV antigen stimulation. The receptors originated from a human donor in good health (CMV status not recorded). Some clones in this sample may be carry-over from other donors' samples.

Ten or more counts support this clonotype. The CDR3 region is CASSLPGESVEQYF. The CDR3 nucleotides read TGTGCCAGCAGCTTACCAGGGGAATCGGTCGAGCAGTACTTC. V is TRBV7-2 and J is TRBJ2-7; possible D gene TRBD1, 6 bases. The germline CDR1 and CDR2 sequences are SGHTA and FQGNSA. V lost 2 bases and J 6 bases, leaving 14 bases between the germline ends. CDR3 length: 14 amino acids.

The chain employs TRBV6-1 and TRBJ1-5; D is perhaps TRBD1 (5 bases). The CDR3 runs to 15 residues. Germline assignment: CDR1 MNHNS and CDR2 SASEGT. Between the trimmed V and J ends, which lost 1 base and 4 bases, there was a span of 11 bases. The CDR3 nucleotides read TGTGCCAGCAGTGAAGTTCAGGGCCCGAATCAGCCCCAGCATTTT. This encodes CASSEVQGPNQPQHF.

The chain combines TRBV12-3 or TRBV12-4 with TRBJ1-5, with D perhaps TRBD1 (5 bases). V lost 3 bases and J 4 bases, leaving 13 bases between the germline ends. The length of the CDR3 is 15 residues. CDR3 sequence: CASSFGVGLNQPQHF. The DNA for the CDR3 is TGTGCCAGCAGTTTTGGGGTGGGACTTAATCAGCCCCAGCATTTT.

The chain couples TRBV7-6 to TRBJ2-5; TRBD2 matches at 10 bases. Germline V gene data show CDR1 as SGHVS and CDR2 as FNYEAQ. The CDR3 spans 20 residues. Trimming took 5 bases from V and 2 from J; bases not matched to a gene: 20. DNA for the CDR3: TGTGCCAGCAGCCCCAGGGGGGGAGCGGGGGGGCCTCCGACACAAGAGACCCAGTACTTC. This encodes CASSPRGGAGGPPTQETQYF.

V usage is TRBV4-1 and J usage is TRBJ1-4; D gene uncertain. V lost 0 bases to trimming and J lost 6 bases, with 8 bases between them. CDR3 length: 14 residues. Germline CDR1 reads MGHRA; CDR2 reads YSYEKL. The CDR3 is CASSQEAQDEKLFF. In DNA form, the CDR3 reads TGCGCCAGCAGCCAAGAGGCGCAGGATGAAAAACTGTTTTTT.

This clonotype was seen ten or more times. The CDR3 region has the DNA TGTGCCAGCAGCTTAGGCGCCTCAGATACGCAGTATTTT. It yields the protein CASSLGASDTQYF. The chain employs TRBV7-2 and TRBJ2-3; D remains unclear. The CDR3 covers 13 residues. Germline assignment: CDR1 SGHTA and CDR2 FQGNSA. V was pared by 1 base and J by 4 bases, with 6 bases between.

V and J are TRBV6-5 and TRBJ2-7; perhaps TRBD1 as D (6 bases). CDR1 and CDR2 from the germline V gene are MNHEY and SVGAGI. Between the trimmed V and J ends, which lost 6 bases and 9 bases, there was a span of 12 bases. This CDR3 spans 11 amino acids. The CDR3 DNA sequence: TGTGCCAGCAGGACAGGTCCCGTGCAGTACTTC. The encoded protein is CASRTGPVQYF.

This clonotype was seen at least ten times. The V call is TRBV7-2, the J call TRBJ2-1; TRBD1 agrees at 8 bases. The CDR3 loop spans 16 amino acids. CDR1 and CDR2 from the germline V gene are SGHTA and FQGNSA. After removal of 4 bases from V and 2 bases from J, the junction contained 7 bases not matched to a gene. In DNA, the CDR3 is TGTGCCAGCAGCTCGGACAGGGTGGGGGCCTACAATGAGCAGTTCTTC. Translation gives CASSSDRVGAYNEQFF.

This clonotype has only a few counts. The chain couples TRBV6-2 or TRBV6-3 to TRBJ1-5; no definite D call. The V end was cut by 2 bases, the J end by 15 bases, with 20 bases between. Germline CDR1 reads MNHEY; CDR2 reads SVGEGT. The CDR3 totals 14 residues. DNA for the CDR3: TGTGCCAGCAGTTACGGCCGAGAGGTGTTGGGTAGGCATTTT. It is translated as CASSYGREVLGRHF.

The chain couples TRBV7-2 to TRBJ1-2; D unclear. The CDR3 totals 12 residues. V lost 4 bases and J 5 bases, leaving 8 bases between the germline ends. Germline-derived CDR1 and CDR2 are SGHTA and FQGNSA. The CDR3 region is CASSSQLYGYTF. CDR3 bases: TGTGCCAGCAGCTCACAACTTTATGGCTACACCTTC. The full variable domain, with the rest looked up from reference TRBV7-2 and TRBJ1-2, is GAGVSQSPSNKVTEKGKDVELRCDPISGHTALYWYRQSLGQGLEFLIYFQGNSAPDKSGLPSDRFSAERTGGSVSTLTIQRTQQEDSAVYLCASSSQLYGYTFGSGTRLTVV.

This chain connects TRBV7-9 to TRBJ1-1; weak D call: TRBD1 (6 bases). Trimming removed 4 bases at V and 4 bases at J, with 13 bases between. The CDR3 has 14 amino acids. Germline V lookup: CDR1 SEHNR, CDR2 FQNEAQ (reference sequence). The CDR3: CASSSQGSATEAFF. The CDR3 DNA reads as TGTGCCAGCAGCTCACAGGGCTCGGCCACTGAAGCTTTCTTT. Combining the CDR3 with reference TRBV7-9 and TRBJ1-1 gives the whole variable domain DTGVSQNPRHKITKRGQNVTFRCDPISEHNRLYWYRQTLGQGPEFLTYFQNEAQLEKSRLLSDRFSAERPKGSFSTLEIQRTEQGDSAMYLCASSSQGSATEAFFGQGTRLTVV.

This clonotype was recorded a few times. The V gene is TRBV20-1, the J gene TRBJ1-2, with D perhaps TRBD1 (5 bases). This CDR3 has 11 amino acids. The V gene's germline CDR1 is DFQATT and CDR2 SNEGSKA (reference sequence). V shed 4 bases and J shed 7 bases, with 10 bases lying between them. The CDR3 here is CSATGNAGYTF. The CDR3 nucleotides are TGCAGTGCTACAGGGAATGCTGGCTACACCTTC.